This TCR beta chain derives from a study of cytomegalovirus exposure and HLA in healthy donors. Overall study context: From HLA-typed donors, an early data release held some 91 million unique TCRs. The study's findings and limits: Previously analyzed data showed that most TCR beta V segments were productive at a frequency of about 87% or about 30%.

To note about this clone: Its antigen is still unknown.

V shed 0 bases and J shed 1 base, with 9 bases lying between them. Germline CDR1 is MNHNY and CDR2 is SVGAGI (reference sequence). CDR3 length equals 15 residues. These donors counted as nominally healthy when sampled, but unrecorded immune exposures were likely. 13 Jbeta primers and 60 Vbeta primers were used for the PCR. Sequenced by immunoSEQ multiplex PCR; TCRdb stores in-frame clones only, minus some. The data contain 200,000 to 250,000 clones, roughly 88% of them singletons. This TCR came from a boy younger than 10 in good health and CMV-seronegative. The chain recombines TRBV6-6 with TRBJ1-1; D is unresolved. Sequences were obtained from PBMCs. CDR3 residues: CASSYSSSQNTEAFF. The CDR3 bases are TGTGCCAGCAGTTACTCTTCTAGTCAGAACACTGAAGCTTTCTTT.